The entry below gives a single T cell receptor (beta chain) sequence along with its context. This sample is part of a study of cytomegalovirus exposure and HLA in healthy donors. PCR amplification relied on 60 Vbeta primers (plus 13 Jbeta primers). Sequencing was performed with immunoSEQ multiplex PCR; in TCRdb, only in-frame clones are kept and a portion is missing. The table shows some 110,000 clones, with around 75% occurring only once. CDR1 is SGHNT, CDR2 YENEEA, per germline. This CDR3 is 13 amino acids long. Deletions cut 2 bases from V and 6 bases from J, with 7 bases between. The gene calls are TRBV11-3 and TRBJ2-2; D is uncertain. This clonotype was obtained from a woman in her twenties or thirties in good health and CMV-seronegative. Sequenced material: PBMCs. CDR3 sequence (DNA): TGTGCCAGCAGCTTAAGACTGTCCGGGGAGCTGTTTTTT. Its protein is CASSLRLSGELFF.